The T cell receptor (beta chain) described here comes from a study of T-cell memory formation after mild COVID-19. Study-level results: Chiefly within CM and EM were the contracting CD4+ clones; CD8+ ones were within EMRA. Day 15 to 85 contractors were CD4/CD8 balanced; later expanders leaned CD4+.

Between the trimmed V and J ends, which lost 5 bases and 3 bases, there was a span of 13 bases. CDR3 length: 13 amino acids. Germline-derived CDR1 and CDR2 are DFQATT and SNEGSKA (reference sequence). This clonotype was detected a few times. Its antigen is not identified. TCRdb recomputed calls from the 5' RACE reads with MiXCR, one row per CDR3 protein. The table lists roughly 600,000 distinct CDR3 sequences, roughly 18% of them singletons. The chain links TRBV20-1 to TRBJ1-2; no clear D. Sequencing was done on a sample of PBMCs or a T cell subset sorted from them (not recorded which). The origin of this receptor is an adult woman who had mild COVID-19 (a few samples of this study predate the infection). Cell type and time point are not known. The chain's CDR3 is CSAPPGSYYGYTF. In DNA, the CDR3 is TGCAGTGCTCCCCCTGGGAGCTACTATGGCTACACCTTC.